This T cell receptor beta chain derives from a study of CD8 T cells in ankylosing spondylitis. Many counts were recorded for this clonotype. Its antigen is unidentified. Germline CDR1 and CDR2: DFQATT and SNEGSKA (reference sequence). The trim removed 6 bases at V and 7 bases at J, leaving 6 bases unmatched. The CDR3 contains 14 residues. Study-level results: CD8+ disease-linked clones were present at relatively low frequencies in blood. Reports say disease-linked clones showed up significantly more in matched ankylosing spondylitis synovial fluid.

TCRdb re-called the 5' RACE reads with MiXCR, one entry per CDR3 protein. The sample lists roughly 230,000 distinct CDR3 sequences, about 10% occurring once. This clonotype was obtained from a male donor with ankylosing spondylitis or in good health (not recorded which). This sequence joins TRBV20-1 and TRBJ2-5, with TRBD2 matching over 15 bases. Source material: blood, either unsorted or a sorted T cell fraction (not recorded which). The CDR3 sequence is CSAGLAGGDRTQYF. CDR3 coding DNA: TGCAGTGCCGGACTAGCGGGAGGGGACCGGACCCAGTACTTC.